This entry lists 2 T cell receptor beta chains sequenced from one sample in a study of shared clonotypes between healthy human individuals. Sequenced by immunoSEQ multiplex PCR; TCRdb stores in-frame clones only, minus some. Among about 680,000 clones listed, around 72% were seen once. The sequenced material came from memory CD4+ T cells sorted from blood. Subset in this sample: CD45RA-negative fraction. The receptors come from a woman aged 25 to 45 in good health.

The rearrangement links TRBV5-1 to TRBJ2-2, with 9 nucleotides matching TRBD1. The J segment lost 1 base and the V segment lost 3 bases, leaving 1 base of the junction unmatched. Per germline, CDR1 SGHRS and CDR2 YFSETQ. The CDR3 totals 15 residues. The CDR3 loop is CASSSTGGNTGELFF. CDR3 DNA: TGCGCCAGCAGCTCGACAGGGGGGAACACCGGGGAGCTGTTTTTT.

As for this clone: Just one base apart from a much larger clone, this may be a read error. The chain couples TRBV27 to TRBJ2-5, with 8 bases identical to TRBD1. The J segment lost 5 bases and the V segment lost 5 bases, leaving 4 bases of the junction unmatched. Germline CDR1 MNHEY, CDR2 SMNVEV (reference sequence). CDR3 length equals 13 residues. The CDR3 here is CASSRQGMETQYF. CDR3 coding DNA: TGTGCCAGCAGTCGACAGGGGATGGAGACCCAGTACTTC.